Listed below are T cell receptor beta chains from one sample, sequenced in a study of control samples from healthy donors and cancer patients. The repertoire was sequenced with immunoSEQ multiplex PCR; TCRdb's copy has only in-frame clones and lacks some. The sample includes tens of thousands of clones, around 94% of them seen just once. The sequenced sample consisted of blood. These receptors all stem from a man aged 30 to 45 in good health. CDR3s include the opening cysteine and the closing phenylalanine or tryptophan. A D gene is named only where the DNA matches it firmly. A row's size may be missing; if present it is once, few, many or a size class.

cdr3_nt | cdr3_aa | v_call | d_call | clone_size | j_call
TGTGCCAGCAGTTACTCTGGTTCGGGGAACGAGCAGTACTTC | CASSYSGSGNEQYF | TRBV6-5 | - | - | TRBJ2-7
TGTGCCAGCAGTTTAGGCCAGGGGGCTTATGGAGGCTACACCTTC | CASSLGQGAYGGYTF | TRBV27 | TRBD1 | once | TRBJ1-2
TGTGCCAGCAGCCCCGGGACTAGCGGGGTCCGGGAGACCCAGTACTTC | CASSPGTSGVRETQYF | TRBV11-2 | TRBD2 | - | TRBJ2-5
TGTGCCAGCAGCTTGACTAGCATCACAGATACGCAGTATTTT | CASSLTSITDTQYF | TRBV5-5 | - | - | TRBJ2-3
TGTGCCAGCTCACCGTCACTAGCGGGGGTCGGGACCCAGTACTTC | CASSPSLAGVGTQYF | TRBV18 | TRBD2 | - | TRBJ2-5
TGTGCCAGTAGTACCCAGGGGGGCGACACTGAAGCTTTCTTT | CASSTQGGDTEAFF | TRBV19 | TRBD1 | - | TRBJ1-1
TGCGCCAGCAGCCAAGTACTTTGGCGAGATGAAAAACTGTTTTTT | CASSQVLWRDEKLFF | TRBV4-3 | - | - | TRBJ1-4
TGTGCCAGCAGCTATGGACAGAACACTGAAGCTTTCTTT | CASSYGQNTEAFF | TRBV6-5 | - | once | TRBJ1-1
TGTGCCAGCTCACCAGGGTCGAGGGCTGAAGCTTTCTTT | CASSPGSRAEAFF | TRBV18 | - | - | TRBJ1-1
TGTGCCAGCAGCTTGTTTGGAGGAAGCAATCAGCCCCAGCATTTT | CASSLFGGSNQPQHF | TRBV5-6 | - | - | TRBJ1-5
TGTGCCAGCAGCCTGTATACTAGCGGTCGCAGAGCAGATACGCAGTATTTT | CASSLYTSGRRADTQYF | TRBV3-1/TRBV3-2 | TRBD2 | once | TRBJ2-3
TGTGCCGGCAGCCAAGATATACAGGGGATATACAATGAGCAGTTCTTC | CAGSQDIQGIYNEQFF | TRBV14 | TRBD1 | - | TRBJ2-1
TGTGCCAGTAGTTTGGGGGGCGGCAATCAGCCCCAGCATTTT | CASSLGGGNQPQHF | TRBV19 | - | - | TRBJ1-5
TGTGCCAGCAGTGAAGCAAGCGGACTAGCGTCAGATACGCAGTATTTT | CASSEASGLASDTQYF | TRBV2 | TRBD2 | - | TRBJ2-3
TGTGCCAGCAGCCCAGCGGGGAGTTCCTATGGCTACACCTTC | CASSPAGSSYGYTF | TRBV5-6 | - | - | TRBJ1-2
TGTGCCAGCAGCCAATCGAGGGATGAGCAGTTCTTC | CASSQSRDEQFF | TRBV16 | - | - | TRBJ2-1
TGCAGCGCTTCCCTTAGCACAGATACGCAGTATTTT | CSASLSTDTQYF | TRBV29-1 | - | - | TRBJ2-3
TGTGCCAGCAGCCAAGAAGTCCCCGATCCGCAGTATTTT | CASSQEVPDPQYF | TRBV14 | - | - | TRBJ2-3
TGTGCCAGCGCGGGACAGACCTACGAGCAGTACTTC | CASAGQTYEQYF | TRBV19 | - | - | TRBJ2-7
TGCAGTGCTAGTCCTAGATCCTACGAGCAGTACTTC | CSASPRSYEQYF | TRBV20-1 | - | - | TRBJ2-7
TGTGCCAGCAGCTCTGGGACTAGCGGGGGGGCCGCAGATACGCAGTATTTT | CASSSGTSGGAADTQYF | TRBV7-9 | TRBD2 | - | TRBJ2-3
TGTGCCAGCAGCCTTAACCGGGACAGGGTTAACCACGGAAACACCATATATTTT | CASSLNRDRVNHGNTIYF | TRBV7-8 | TRBD1 | once | TRBJ1-3
TGCAGTGCGAGTCTAGCGGACAAGATGGCAGATACGCAGTATTTT | CSASLADKMADTQYF | TRBV20-1 | TRBD2 | - | TRBJ2-3
TGTGCCAGCACGGTTCAGGGCGGTAATTCACCCCTCCACTTT | CASTVQGGNSPLHF | TRBV5-4 | - | - | TRBJ1-6
TGTGCCAGTAGTATGGGGTTACCTACCTACGAGCAGTACTTC | CASSMGLPTYEQYF | TRBV19 | - | once | TRBJ2-7
TGTGCCAGCAGCTTAAGGGCGGGAGGGCCGTCCGGGGAGCTGTTTTTT | CASSLRAGGPSGELFF | TRBV11-3 | TRBD2 | - | TRBJ2-2
TGTGCCTGGACTAGAAAGGGGGCGGCTGGAAACACCATATATTTT | CAWTRKGAAGNTIYF | TRBV30 | TRBD1 | - | TRBJ1-3
TGTGCCAGCAGCGTGTCGGCGGGAGTAGCTGAGCAGTACTTC | CASSVSAGVAEQYF | TRBV9 | TRBD2 | - | TRBJ2-7
TGTGCCAGCAGTTTGATTGGGCAGTATCAGCCCCAGCATTTT | CASSLIGQYQPQHF | TRBV28 | - | once | TRBJ1-5
TGTGCCAGCAGTCAAAGAGGACCCCAGTCGAACAATGAGCAGTTCTTC | CASSQRGPQSNNEQFF | TRBV7-2 | - | - | TRBJ2-1
TGTGCCAGCAGGCTAGCGGGAGGGTTCACGAACACCGGGGAGCTGTTTTTT | CASRLAGGFTNTGELFF | TRBV28 | TRBD2 | - | TRBJ2-2
TGCGCCAGCAGCTTGGTATGGACAGGGGGCGCGGGATATGGCTACACCTTC | CASSLVWTGGAGYGYTF | TRBV5-1 | TRBD1 | - | TRBJ1-2
TGCGCCAGCAGCCAAGATAGGAGGGTAAGGACCTATGGCTACACCTTC | CASSQDRRVRTYGYTF | TRBV4-3 | - | - | TRBJ1-2
TGTGCCAGCAGCCTCTGGAGCAACTATGGCTACACCTTC | CASSLWSNYGYTF | TRBV28 | - | - | TRBJ1-2
TGTGCCAGCAGTCGGCTAGCCAATGAGCAGTTCTTC | CASSRLANEQFF | TRBV6-5 | - | - | TRBJ2-1
TGTGCCAGCAGTTTATCGAATGAAGGACCGAGCTCTGGAAACACCATATATTTT | CASSLSNEGPSSGNTIYF | TRBV27 | - | - | TRBJ1-3
TGTGCCACGGCCTTAGTTGGCGAAAATTCACCCCTCCACTTT | CATALVGENSPLHF | TRBV10-3 | - | once | TRBJ1-6